This is a list of T cell receptor beta chains from one sample in a study of TIL therapy for anti-PD-1-resistant metastatic lung cancer. Sequencing used immunoSEQ multiplex PCR; TCRdb keeps in-frame clones, though not all of them. The sample shows 25,000 to 30,000 clones, roughly two thirds of them seen only once. The sample in question was tumor tissue, obtained at baseline. These receptors all come from a woman aged 30 to 85 with non-small cell lung cancer. Each CDR3 is given with its conserved first and last residue. Fields, in order: clone size, CDR3 length, V gene, J gene, D gene, CDR3 DNA, CDR3 protein. D genes are given only for firm matches. Size is omitted from some rows. Given values are once, few, many or a class for expanded clones.

>-|15|TRBV18|TRBJ2-2|-
TGTGCCAGCTCGCCGGCATTAGCTGACACCGGGGAGCTGTTTTTT
CASSPALADTGELFF
>few|12|TRBV30|TRBJ2-1|-
TGTGCCTGGAGTCACGACAACTATGAGCAGTTCTTC
CAWSHDNYEQFF
>few|12|TRBV27|TRBJ1-2|TRBD1
TGTGCCAGCAGTTTGACAGGGTTCGGCTACACCTTC
CASSLTGFGYTF
>few|15|TRBV19|TRBJ2-1|-
TGTGCCAGTAGTATTGTCCATCAAACAGACAGAGAGCAGTTCTTC
CASSIVHQTDREQFF
>-|14|TRBV6-1|TRBJ2-7|-
TGTGCCAGCAGTGAATCACCTAGCCCTCTCGAGCAGTACTTC
CASSESPSPLEQYF
>-|17|TRBV27|TRBJ2-2|TRBD1
TGTGCCAGCAGTTTACAAGGGGGCGTCAAAAACACCGGGGAGCTGTTTTTT
CASSLQGGVKNTGELFF
>-|16|TRBV19|TRBJ2-1|TRBD2
TGTGCCAGTAGTATCACTCTAGCGGGAGCTGACAATGAGCAGTTCTTC
CASSITLAGADNEQFF
>-|14|TRBV5-1|TRBJ2-2|-
TGCGCCAGCAGCTTCGAGAAAACCACCGGGGAGCTGTTTTTT
CASSFEKTTGELFF
>many|13|TRBV7-6|TRBJ2-7|-
TGTGCCAGCAGCTTATCGCCTTTCTACGAGCAGTACTTC
CASSLSPFYEQYF
>-|14|TRBV6-5|TRBJ1-1|TRBD1
TGTGCCAGCAGCATGGCAGGGGGCGGAACTGAAGCTTTCTTT
CASSMAGGGTEAFF
>-|16|TRBV27|TRBJ1-5|-
TGTGCCAGCAGTTTGCGGGGAGTCCCCAGGGGTCAGCCCCAGCATTTT
CASSLRGVPRGQPQHF
>-|16|TRBV2|TRBJ2-5|-
TGTGCCAGCAGTGGGGGCCTTCCAGGGAACCAAGAGACCCAGTACTTC
CASSGGLPGNQETQYF
>few|15|TRBV7-9|TRBJ2-1|-
TGTGCCAGCAGCTTTCTACGGGAGAGAAAGGATGAGCAGTTCTTC
CASSFLRERKDEQFF
>-|15|TRBV6-5|TRBJ1-2|TRBD1
TGTGCCAGCAGTTACTACGGACAGGGGGCGAAGGGCTACACCTTC
CASSYYGQGAKGYTF